The 9 T cell receptor beta chains below were found in one sample sequenced in a study of shared clonotypes between healthy human individuals. CD8 cells regarded as naive lacked CD45RO, were positively chosen for CCR7, and omitted terminally differentiated effector memory CD45RA+ cells. Method: immunoSEQ multiplex PCR; TCRdb's copy keeps in-frame clones and lacks some. The table lists about 2 million clones, about 95% of them singletons. The sequenced sample was naive CD8+ T cells sorted from blood. Receptor source: a man aged 18 to 35 in good health.

This clone was observed a single time. V is TRBV4-1 and J is TRBJ2-2, with 9 bases that match TRBD2. This CDR3 is 14 amino acids long. The germline CDR1 and CDR2 sequences are MGHRA and YSYEKL. Trimming at V came to 4 bases and at J to 7 bases, leaving 4 bases not matched to a gene. In DNA form, the CDR3 reads TGCGCCAGCAGCCTTTTAGCGGGGGTCGGGGAGCTGTTTTTT. Translated: CASSLLAGVGELFF.

This chain joins TRBV4-1 and TRBJ2-7; no definite D call. Germline CDR1 MGHRA, CDR2 YSYEKL. The V end lost 1 base, the J end lost 5 bases, and 3 bases lay between the germline ends. This CDR3 comprises 11 residues. In DNA form, the CDR3 reads TGCGCCAGCAGCCAAGGTGACGAGCAGTACTTC. Protein: CASSQGDEQYF.

V and J are TRBV4-1 and TRBJ1-5; D uncertain. The CDR3 runs to 13 residues. V was cut by 1 base and J by 4 bases, with 5 bases left in between. The germline V gene encodes CDR1 MGHRA and CDR2 YSYEKL. Here the CDR3 reads CASSQVLNQPQHF. CDR3 sequence (DNA): TGCGCCAGCAGCCAAGTCCTAAATCAGCCCCAGCATTTT.

The chain uses TRBV13 and TRBJ2-5, with TRBD2 as a possible D gene (5 bases). Trimming pared 8 bases from V and 1 base from J, leaving 17 bases between. Germline loops: CDR1 PRHDT, CDR2 FYEKMQ (reference sequence). The CDR3 contains 15 residues. Here the CDR3 reads CASSSVGAGQETQYF. The CDR3 nucleotides are TGTGCCAGCTCGTCGGTGGGAGCCGGCCAAGAGACCCAGTACTTC.

This clone showed up just once. At the DNA level, this CDR3 is encoded by other sequences in the same sample as well. V is TRBV28 and J is TRBJ2-3; D is ambiguous. This CDR3 has 12 amino acids. Germline CDR1 is MDHEN and CDR2 is SYDVKM. Between the trimmed V and J ends, which lost 6 bases and 3 bases, there was a span of 7 bases. CDR3 DNA sequence: TGTGCCAGCAGCCCAGGAACAGATACGCAGTATTTT. Translated: CASSPGTDTQYF.

The chain is built from TRBV5-1 and TRBJ2-7, with D possibly TRBD1 on 5 matching bases. The CDR3 totals 17 residues. Deletions cut 1 base from V and 2 bases from J, with 19 bases between. Looked up from germline, CDR1 is SGHRS and CDR2 is YFSETQ. The CDR3 DNA sequence: TGCGCCAGCAGCTTGCCACAGGATGGCCCCTTAACCTACGAGCAGTACTTC. It specifies CASSLPQDGPLTYEQYF.

This chain links TRBV4-3 with TRBJ2-7; D perhaps matches TRBD1 (6 bases). The CDR3 has 16 amino acids. With 0 bases removed from V and 3 bases from J, the gap between germline ends came to 15 bases. Germline lookup yields CDR1 LGHNA and CDR2 YSLEER. The CDR3 reads CASSQDGQGTNYEQYF. CDR3 nucleotide sequence: TGCGCCAGCAGCCAAGATGGGCAGGGGACGAACTACGAGCAGTACTTC.

This clone was detected only once. V is TRBV9 and J is TRBJ2-7; 8 bases match TRBD1. Germline V gene sequence: CDR1 SGDLS, CDR2 YYNGEE. J lost 5 bases, V lost 4 bases, and 8 bases had no gene match. The CDR3 spans 14 residues. As DNA, the CDR3 is TGTGCCAGCAGCCCACAGGGGGGTAATGACGAGCAGTACTTC. Translating gives CASSPQGGNDEQYF.

With respect to this clone: This sample also contains other DNA sequences that code for the same CDR3. The genes are TRBV28 and TRBJ1-1; perhaps TRBD1 as D (5 bases). The CDR3 consists of 14 residues. CDR1 is MDHEN and CDR2 is SYDVKM in the germline V gene. V was clipped by 5 bases and J by 0 bases, with 10 bases between them. DNA for the CDR3: TGTGCCAGCAGTCTCGAGACAGTGAACACTGAAGCTTTCTTT. Translated, it gives CASSLETVNTEAFF.